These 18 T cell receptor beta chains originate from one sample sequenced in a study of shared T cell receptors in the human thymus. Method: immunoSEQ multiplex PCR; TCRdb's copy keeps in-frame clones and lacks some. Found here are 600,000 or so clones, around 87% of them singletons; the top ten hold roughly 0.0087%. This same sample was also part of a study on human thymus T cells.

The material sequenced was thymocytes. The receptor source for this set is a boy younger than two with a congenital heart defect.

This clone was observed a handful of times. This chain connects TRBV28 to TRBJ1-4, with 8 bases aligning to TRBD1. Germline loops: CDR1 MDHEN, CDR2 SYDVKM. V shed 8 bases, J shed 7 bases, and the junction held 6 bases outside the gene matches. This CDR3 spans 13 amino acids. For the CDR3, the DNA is TGTGCCAGCCAGGGGGCGTCGCGTGAAAAACTGTTTTTT. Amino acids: CASQGASREKLFF.

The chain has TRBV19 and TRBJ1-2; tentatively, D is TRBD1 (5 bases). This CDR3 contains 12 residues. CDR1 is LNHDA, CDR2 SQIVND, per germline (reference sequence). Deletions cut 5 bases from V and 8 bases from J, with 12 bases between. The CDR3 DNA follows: TGTGCCAGTAGTGCCGGACAAGCCGGCTACACCTTC. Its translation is CASSAGQAGYTF.

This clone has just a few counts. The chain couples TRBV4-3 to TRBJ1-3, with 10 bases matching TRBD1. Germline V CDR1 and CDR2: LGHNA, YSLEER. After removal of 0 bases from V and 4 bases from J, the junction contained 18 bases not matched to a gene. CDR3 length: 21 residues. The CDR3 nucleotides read TGCGCCAGCAGCCAAGATCCCAGGGACAGGGGCGAAATAGTGGCCGGAAACACCATATATTTT. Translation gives CASSQDPRDRGEIVAGNTIYF.

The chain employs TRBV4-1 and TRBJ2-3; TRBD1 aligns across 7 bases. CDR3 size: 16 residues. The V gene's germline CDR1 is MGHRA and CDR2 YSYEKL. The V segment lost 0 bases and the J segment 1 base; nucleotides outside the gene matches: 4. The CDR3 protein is CASSQDTGVGTDTQYF. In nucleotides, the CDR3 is TGCGCCAGCAGCCAAGATACAGGGGTGGGCACAGATACGCAGTATTTT.

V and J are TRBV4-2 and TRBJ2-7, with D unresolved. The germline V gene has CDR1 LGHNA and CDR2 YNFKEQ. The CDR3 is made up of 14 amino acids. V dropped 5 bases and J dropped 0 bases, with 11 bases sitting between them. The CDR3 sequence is CASSYRPSSYEQYF. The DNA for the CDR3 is TGTGCCAGCAGCTACAGACCGAGCTCCTACGAGCAGTACTTC.

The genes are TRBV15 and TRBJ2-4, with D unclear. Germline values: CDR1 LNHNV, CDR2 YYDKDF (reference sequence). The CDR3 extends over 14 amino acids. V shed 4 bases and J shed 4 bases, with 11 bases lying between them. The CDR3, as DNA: TGTGCCACCAGCACCGAACGCGAAAAAAACATTCAGTACTTC. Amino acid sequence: CATSTEREKNIQYF.

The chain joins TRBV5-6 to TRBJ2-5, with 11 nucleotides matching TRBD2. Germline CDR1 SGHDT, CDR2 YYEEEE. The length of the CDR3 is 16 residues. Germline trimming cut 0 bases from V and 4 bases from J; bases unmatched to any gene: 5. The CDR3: CASSLGLAGWAETQYF. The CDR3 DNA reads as TGTGCCAGCAGCTTGGGACTAGCGGGATGGGCAGAGACCCAGTACTTC.

CDR3 amino acids: CASSPLQGLYGYTF. CDR3 nucleotides: TGTGCCAGCTCACCACTTCAGGGACTCTATGGCTACACCTTC. This chain joins TRBV18 and TRBJ1-2; D may be TRBD1 (5 bases). Trimming stripped 1 base from V and 4 bases from J, with 10 bases between. The CDR3 runs to 14 residues. CDR1 is KGHSH, CDR2 LQKENI, per germline. The entire variable domain, with the rest obtained from reference TRBV18 and TRBJ1-2, is as follows: NAGVMQNPRHLVRRRGQEARLRCSPMKGHSHVYWYRQLPEEGLKFMVYLQKENIIDESGMPKERFSAEFPKEGPSILRIQQVVRGDSAAYFCASSPLQGLYGYTFGSGTRLTVV.

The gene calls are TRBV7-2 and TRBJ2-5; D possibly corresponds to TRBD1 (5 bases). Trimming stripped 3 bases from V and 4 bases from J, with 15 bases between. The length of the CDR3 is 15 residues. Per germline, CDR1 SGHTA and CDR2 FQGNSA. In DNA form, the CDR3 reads TGTGCCAGCAGCTTTCTTCCAGGGTATCGAGAGACCCAGTACTTC. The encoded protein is CASSFLPGYRETQYF.

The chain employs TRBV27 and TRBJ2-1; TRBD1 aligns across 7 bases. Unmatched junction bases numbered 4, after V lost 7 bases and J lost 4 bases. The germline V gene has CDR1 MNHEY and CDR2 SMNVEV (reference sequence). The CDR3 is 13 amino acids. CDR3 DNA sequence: TGTGCCAGCACCGGGACAGAATACAATGAGCAGTTCTTC. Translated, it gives CASTGTEYNEQFF.

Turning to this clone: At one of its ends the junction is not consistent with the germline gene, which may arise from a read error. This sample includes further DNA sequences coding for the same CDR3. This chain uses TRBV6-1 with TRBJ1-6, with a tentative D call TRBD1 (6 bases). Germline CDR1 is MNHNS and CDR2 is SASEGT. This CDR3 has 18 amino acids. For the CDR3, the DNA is TGTGCCAGCAGTGATCGGGGGGCCTTCAGTCATCTCTATTCCCCCCTCCACTTT. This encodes CASSDRGAFSHLYSPLHF.

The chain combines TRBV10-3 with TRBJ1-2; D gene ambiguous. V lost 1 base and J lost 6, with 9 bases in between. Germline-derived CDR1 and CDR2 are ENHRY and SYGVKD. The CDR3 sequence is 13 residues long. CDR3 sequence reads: CAISEYQIDGYTF. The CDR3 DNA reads TGTGCCATCAGTGAGTACCAGATCGATGGCTACACCTTC.

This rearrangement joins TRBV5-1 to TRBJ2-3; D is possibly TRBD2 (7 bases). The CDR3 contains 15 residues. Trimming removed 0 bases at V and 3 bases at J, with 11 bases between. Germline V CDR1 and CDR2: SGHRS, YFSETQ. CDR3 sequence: CASSLVGGETDTQYF. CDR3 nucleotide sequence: TGCGCCAGCAGCTTGGTAGGGGGGGAGACAGATACGCAGTATTTT.

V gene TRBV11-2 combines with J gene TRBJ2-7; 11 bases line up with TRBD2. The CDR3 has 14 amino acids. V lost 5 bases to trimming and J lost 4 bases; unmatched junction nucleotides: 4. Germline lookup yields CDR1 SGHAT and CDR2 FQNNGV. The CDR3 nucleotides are TGTGCCAGCAGCCTTAGCGGGAGGGGTTACGAGCAGTACTTC. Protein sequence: CASSLSGRGYEQYF.

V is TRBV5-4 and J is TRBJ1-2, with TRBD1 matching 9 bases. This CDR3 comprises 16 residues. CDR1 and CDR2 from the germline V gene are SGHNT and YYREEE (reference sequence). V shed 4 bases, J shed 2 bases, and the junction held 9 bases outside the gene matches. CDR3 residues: CASSPGQGGSNYGYTF. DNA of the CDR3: TGTGCCAGCAGCCCGGGACAGGGTGGTAGCAACTATGGCTACACCTTC.

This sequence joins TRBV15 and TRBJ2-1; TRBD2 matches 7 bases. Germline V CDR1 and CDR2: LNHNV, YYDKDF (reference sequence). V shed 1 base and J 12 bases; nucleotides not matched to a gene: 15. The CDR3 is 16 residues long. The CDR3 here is CATSRVRGGSISWQFF. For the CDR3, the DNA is TGTGCCACCAGCAGAGTACGGGGCGGGAGTATCTCTTGGCAGTTCTTC.

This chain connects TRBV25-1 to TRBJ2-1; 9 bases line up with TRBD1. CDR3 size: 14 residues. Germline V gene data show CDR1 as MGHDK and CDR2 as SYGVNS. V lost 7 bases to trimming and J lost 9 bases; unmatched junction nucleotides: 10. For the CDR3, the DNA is TGTGCCAGCAAGCCGGGACAGGGCCCGCCTGAGCAGTTCTTC. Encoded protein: CASKPGQGPPEQFF.

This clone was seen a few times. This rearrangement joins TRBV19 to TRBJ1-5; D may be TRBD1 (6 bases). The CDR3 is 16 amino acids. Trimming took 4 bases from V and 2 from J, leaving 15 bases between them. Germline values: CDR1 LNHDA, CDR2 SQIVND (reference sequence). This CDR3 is CASSNRDNTRNQPQHF. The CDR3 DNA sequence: TGTGCCAGTAGTAACCGGGACAACACCCGCAATCAGCCCCAGCATTTT.